These 27 T cell receptor beta chains share one sample of origin, sequenced in a study of T cell responses to AZD1222 COVID-19 vaccine. This table comes from immunoSEQ multiplex PCR, and its TCRdb copy is limited to in-frame clones, with some not included. The data hold fewer than 200,000 clones, with around 89% observed a single time. Sample: peripheral blood, taken on day 0 of AZD1222 vaccination. The receptors were sampled from an adult in good health.

The V and J genes are TRBV7-2 and TRBJ2-5; maybe TRBD2 (5 bases). There are 14 residues in the CDR3. The V end was cut by 5 bases, the J end by 4 bases, with 14 bases between. CDR1 is SGHTA and CDR2 is FQGNSA in the germline V gene. CDR3 DNA sequence: TGTGCCAGCAGCCAGACGGGGAACCGAGAGACCCAGTACTTC. Residues: CASSQTGNRETQYF.

The rearrangement uses TRBV27 and TRBJ1-5; TRBD1 matches at 11 bases. The length of the CDR3 is 19 residues. Germline CDR1 is MNHEY and CDR2 is SMNVEV (reference sequence). V shed 3 bases and J 6 bases; nucleotides not matched to a gene: 16. This chain's CDR3 is CASSLTGQGATALIQPQHF. The CDR3 nucleotides are TGTGCCAGCAGTTTGACCGGACAGGGGGCCACGGCCCTAATTCAGCCCCAGCATTTT.

This rearrangement joins TRBV6-5 to TRBJ1-2, with D perhaps matching TRBD1 (6 bases). The V gene's germline CDR1 is MNHEY and CDR2 SVGAGI. The CDR3 runs to 13 residues. The V gene lost 4 bases and the J gene lost 7 bases, with 13 bases spanning the gap. DNA of the CDR3: TGTGCCAGCAGTTTAACAGGGTTGGGTGGCTACACCTTC. Translated, it gives CASSLTGLGGYTF.

This chain joins TRBV11-2 and TRBJ1-5; 8 bases align to TRBD1. V was pared by 2 bases and J by 6 bases, with 3 bases of the junction left unmatched. This CDR3 comprises 14 residues. CDR1 and CDR2 from the germline V gene are SGHAT and FQNNGV. CDR3 DNA sequence: TGTGCCAGCAGCTTATCAGGGGGCAGTCAGCCCCAGCATTTT. Its translation is CASSLSGGSQPQHF.

In the case of this clone: Distinct nucleotide sequences in the sample also encode this CDR3. The chain links TRBV5-6 to TRBJ2-5, with TRBD1 as a possible D gene (5 bases). The V end lost 0 bases, the J end lost 2 bases, and 8 bases lay between the germline ends. CDR1 is SGHDT, CDR2 YYEEEE, per germline. The CDR3 extends over 14 amino acids. Here the CDR3 DNA reads TGTGCCAGCAGCTTGGGACAGATTCAAGAGACCCAGTACTTC. Translating it yields CASSLGQIQETQYF.

The chain uses TRBV5-8 and TRBJ2-1, with a possible D match to TRBD2 (5 bases). The V end lost 0 bases, the J end lost 8 bases, and 6 bases lay between the germline ends. From germline, CDR1 is SGHTS and CDR2 YDEGEE. The CDR3 has 12 amino acids. CDR3 region: CASSLAGDEQFF. In DNA, the CDR3 is TGTGCCAGCAGCTTGGCCGGGGATGAGCAGTTCTTC.

This clone was detected once. V is TRBV9 and J is TRBJ2-1; D perhaps matches TRBD1 (6 bases). Between the trimmed V and J ends, which lost 3 bases and 4 bases, there was a span of 20 bases. The CDR3 has 17 amino acids. Germline values: CDR1 SGDLS, CDR2 YYNGEE. CDR3 coding DNA: TGTGCCAGCAGCGCCCCCCAGGGGCAGTCTCTATACAATGAGCAGTTCTTC. Translation gives CASSAPQGQSLYNEQFF.

The chain links TRBV10-3 to TRBJ2-3; D is undetermined. Germline assignment: CDR1 ENHRY and CDR2 SYGVKD. This CDR3 spans 16 amino acids. V lost 0 bases and J 6 bases, leaving 16 bases between the germline ends. CDR3 DNA: TGTGCCATCAGTGAGTCATCAGGCAAATCTTCGGATACGCAGTATTTT. Protein product: CAISESSGKSSDTQYF.

The rearrangement joins TRBV4-1 to TRBJ2-2, with D perhaps matching TRBD2 (6 bases). There are 16 residues in the CDR3. Germline V CDR1 and CDR2: MGHRA, YSYEKL. V was pared by 1 base and J by 5 bases, with 14 bases between. CDR3 in DNA: TGCGCCAGCAGCCAAGTGTCCTTCGGGGGTACCGGGGAGCTGTTTTTT. Translating gives CASSQVSFGGTGELFF.

The V call is TRBV5-1, the J call TRBJ2-7, with 7 nucleotides matching TRBD1. CDR1 is SGHRS, CDR2 YFSETQ, per germline. This CDR3 region has 15 residues. The ends lost 0 bases at V and 2 bases at J; junction bases unmatched: 5. CDR3 nucleotides: TGCGCCAGCAGCTTGGAACAGGGGCATCCCTACGAGCAGTACTTC. Residues: CASSLEQGHPYEQYF.

The chain has TRBV27 and TRBJ2-7; D might be TRBD1 (6 bases). Trimming took off 10 bases at V and 3 bases at J, with 13 bases between the two ends. The germline V gene encodes CDR1 MNHEY and CDR2 SMNVEV (reference sequence). This CDR3 has 12 residues. CDR3 DNA: TGTGCCACCAAGACAGGTATCTACGAGCAGTACTTC. Residues: CATKTGIYEQYF.

CDR3: CASSPFVSYEQYF. Here the CDR3 DNA reads TGTGCCAGCAGCCCTTTTGTATCCTACGAGCAGTACTTC. The V call is TRBV7-3, the J call TRBJ2-7; D gene ambiguous. This CDR3 contains 13 residues. Trimming removed 5 bases from V and 1 base from J, with 9 bases in between. The germline gives CDR1 SGHTA, CDR2 FQGTGA.

The CDR3 reads CASSFSASTDTQYF. In DNA form, the CDR3 reads TGTGCCAGTAGTTTTAGCGCTAGCACAGATACGCAGTATTTT. This rearrangement joins TRBV19 to TRBJ2-3, with a possible D match to TRBD2 (5 bases). Germline V gene lookup returns CDR1 LNHDA and CDR2 SQIVND (reference sequence). The CDR3 loop spans 14 amino acids. With 5 bases removed from V and 0 bases from J, the gap between germline ends came to 9 bases.

As DNA, the CDR3 is TGTGCCAGCAGTTTACAGGGAATCGATCAGCCCCAGCATTTT. Amino acid sequence: CASSLQGIDQPQHF. The J gene is TRBJ1-5, the V gene TRBV6-5; TRBD1 might be the D (6 bases). The length of the CDR3 is 14 residues. The germline V gene encodes CDR1 MNHEY and CDR2 SVGAGI. Trimming cost V 4 bases and J 5 bases, with 12 bases left between them.

This chain joins TRBV7-2 and TRBJ2-3, with a tentative D call TRBD1 (6 bases). V was trimmed by 2 bases and J by 2 bases, leaving 11 bases between them. The CDR3 length is 15 residues. CDR1 is SGHTA and CDR2 is FQGNSA in the germline V gene. CDR3 residues: CASSLRQDSTDTQYF. CDR3 nucleotide sequence: TGTGCCAGCAGCTTAAGACAGGATTCCACAGATACGCAGTATTTT.

This chain connects TRBV29-1 to TRBJ1-1; TRBD1 agrees at 7 bases. Germline V gene lookup returns CDR1 SQVTM and CDR2 ANQGSEA. This CDR3 region has 12 residues. With 2 bases clipped from V and 4 bases from J, the junction kept 1 base outside the gene matches. CDR3 region: CSVETGATEAFF. For the CDR3, the DNA is TGCAGCGTTGAAACAGGGGCCACTGAAGCTTTCTTT.

The chain links TRBV28 to TRBJ1-3, with D possibly matching TRBD1 (5 bases). This CDR3 is 14 amino acids long. Trimming cost V 3 bases and J 3 bases, with 9 bases left between them. Germline V gene lookup returns CDR1 MDHEN and CDR2 SYDVKM. The CDR3 bases are TGTGCCAGCAGTTTCGGGACCTTTGGAAACACCATATATTTT. Protein product: CASSFGTFGNTIYF.

This clone was found once. The V call is TRBV7-3, the J call TRBJ2-1, with D perhaps assigned TRBD1 or TRBD2 (5 bases each). Germline loops: CDR1 SGHTA, CDR2 FQGTGA. V was pared by 0 bases and J by 7 bases, with 16 bases between. The CDR3 is 16 residues long. CDR3 nucleotide sequence: TGTGCCAGCAGCTTAACGGGGGAGAGGTTTAGAAATGAGCAGTTCTTC. It is translated as CASSLTGERFRNEQFF.

The J gene is TRBJ1-2, the V gene TRBV4-2, with 9 bases lining up with TRBD1. V shed 2 bases, J shed 4 bases, and the junction held 8 bases outside the gene matches. Germline CDR1 reads LGHNA; CDR2 reads YNFKEQ. This CDR3 region has 16 residues. The CDR3 sequence: CASSQPRPTGGYGYTF. The CDR3 region has the DNA TGTGCCAGCAGCCAACCTAGGCCGACAGGGGGCTATGGCTACACCTTC.

The chain recombines TRBV28 with TRBJ2-7; TRBD1 is a possible D gene (6 bases). V lost 2 bases and J 0 bases, leaving 17 bases between the germline ends. Germline V gene data show CDR1 as MDHEN and CDR2 as SYDVKM. The CDR3 has 17 residues. The CDR3 DNA reads TGTGCCAGCAGTTTACCCCCAGACAGGCCCAGCTCCTACGAGCAGTACTTC. Its protein product is CASSLPPDRPSSYEQYF. The full variable domain, rest sourced from reference TRBV28 and TRBJ2-7, is DVKVTQSSRYLVKRTGEKVFLECVQDMDHENMFWYRQDPGLGLRLIYFSYDVKMKEKGDIPEGYSVSREKKERFSLILESASTNQTSMYLCASSLPPDRPSSYEQYFGPGTRLTVT.

The chain has TRBV28 and TRBJ2-1, with TRBD2 matching over 12 bases. Germline CDR1 reads MDHEN; CDR2 reads SYDVKM. The CDR3 runs to 17 residues. V dropped 3 bases and J dropped 7; count of bases not matched to a gene: 10. Here the CDR3 DNA reads TGTGCCAGCAGTTTCACCTTTCTAGCGGGAGGGCCTAATGAGCAGTTCTTC. Translated: CASSFTFLAGGPNEQFF.

This clone was seen only once. The V gene is TRBV4-2, the J gene TRBJ2-7; TRBD2 is a possible D gene (6 bases). V was pared by 1 base and J by 2 bases, with 21 bases between. The CDR3 loop spans 18 amino acids. From germline, CDR1 is LGHNA and CDR2 YNFKEQ. CDR3 in amino acids: CASSQVEGGVGSAYEQYF. The CDR3 DNA is TGTGCCAGCAGCCAAGTTGAAGGAGGGGTAGGGAGCGCCTACGAGCAGTACTTC.

The genes are TRBV30 and TRBJ1-1; no clear D gene. Germline CDR1 and CDR2: GTSNPN and SVGIG (reference sequence). V lost 0 bases, J lost 4 bases, and 9 bases lay in between. The CDR3 contains 13 residues. DNA for the CDR3: TGTGCCTGGAGTGTAGCTGATCGCACTGAAGCTTTCTTT. This codes for CAWSVADRTEAFF.

The chain recombines TRBV28 with TRBJ1-3; maybe TRBD1 (5 bases). This CDR3 is 15 amino acids long. The V end was cut by 5 bases, the J end by 8 bases, with 19 bases between. CDR1 and CDR2 from the germline V gene are MDHEN and SYDVKM. The CDR3 region has the DNA TGTGCCAGCAGTCACAGAAGGGGACCCGGGGACACCATATATTTT. Amino acids: CASSHRRGPGDTIYF.

This clone occurred once. The V and J genes are TRBV11-3 and TRBJ2-1, with TRBD2 identical over 7 bases. The V and J ends lost 3 bases and 5 bases, in that order; junction bases with no gene match: 4. This CDR3 is 14 amino acids long. Germline V gene sequence: CDR1 SGHNT, CDR2 YENEEA. The chain's CDR3 is CASSFGGGNNEQFF. The DNA of the CDR3 is TGTGCCAGCAGCTTTGGGGGGGGAAACAATGAGCAGTTCTTC.

This sequence joins TRBV3-1 (or the pseudogene TRBV3-2) and TRBJ2-7; D is undetermined. The germline V gene encodes CDR1 LGHDT and CDR2 YNNKEL (reference sequence). The CDR3 totals 14 residues. V was cut by 4 bases and J by 3 bases, with 13 bases left in between. The CDR3 loop reads CASSRESSVYEQYF. CDR3 bases: TGTGCCAGCAGCCGAGAGAGCTCCGTCTACGAGCAGTACTTC.

V gene TRBV9 combines with J gene TRBJ2-7; D call uncertain. The CDR3 has 13 residues. V lost 0 bases to trimming and J lost 5 bases, with 9 bases between them. In germline, CDR1 is SGDLS, CDR2 YYNGEE. Here the CDR3 reads CASSVAAADEQYF. The CDR3 DNA reads as TGTGCCAGCAGCGTAGCGGCGGCTGACGAGCAGTACTTC.